This T cell receptor (beta chain) was profiled in a study of monozygotic twins with inflammatory bowel disease. Regarding the study as a whole: Especially with disease activity, IBD patients shared fewer clonotypes with others than healthy twins did. Individual T cell subtypes were not distinguishable.

CDR3 length equals 16 residues. Per the germline V gene, CDR1 is KGHSH and CDR2 is LQKENI. On this clonotype: What it recognizes is unknown.

Each UMI harboured a 6-nucleotide sample barcode and was appended via template switching. For each CDR3 protein, TCRdb gives one entry from its re-call of the 5' RACE reads, without DNA. This sample contains around 370,000 distinct CDR3 sequences. This TCR was sampled from a human donor with ulcerative colitis or Crohn's disease, or a healthy co-twin of an affected twin (not recorded which). Sequenced input: blood. The V and J genes are TRBV18 and TRBJ2-3; as DNA is missing, the TRBD1 call by TCRdb cannot be tested. The CDR3 reads CASSHLDRASTDTQYF.